Sequencing of this T cell receptor beta chain was carried out in a study of Graves' ophthalmopathy and Graves' hyperthyroidism. Amplified TCR beta CDR3 regions were obtained using RNA transcripts as template. HTBI primers were employed in first-round RT-PCR, then a second-round multiplex PCR followed. TCRdb processed the multiplex PCR reads anew with MiXCR; each CDR3 protein has one entry. The sample consists of 900,000 to 1,200,000 distinct CDR3 sequences, roughly two fifths of them appearing once. Germline lookup yields CDR1 SGDLS and CDR2 YYNGEE. This CDR3 is built from 15 residues. The V segment lost 2 bases and the J segment 2 bases; nucleotides outside the gene matches: 4.

The sequenced material came from peripheral blood or thyroid tissue (not recorded which). The chain is built from TRBV9 and TRBJ1-2, with 9 bases aligning to TRBD1. The sequence derives from an adult man with Graves' hyperthyroidism. For the CDR3, the DNA is TGTGCCAGCAGCGTGGGGACAGGGACGAACTATGGCTACACCTTC. Encoded protein: CASSVGTGTNYGYTF.